This paragraph covers one T cell receptor beta chain sequence. The antigen remains unidentified. TCRdb re-called the 5' RACE reads, yielding one record per CDR3 amino acid sequence without DNA. The table for this sample gives roughly 160,000 distinct CDR3 sequences. CDR1 and CDR2 from the germline V gene are SGDLS and YYNGEE. The CDR3 consists of 13 residues. The sample originates from a study of T cells expressing NK-cell markers. Study-level points and caveats: Dominant NKG2C+ clonotypes were found to form roughly 1.0-7.0% of CD8+ T cells in several donors.

This TCR came from a woman aged 18 to 75 in good health. The J gene is TRBJ2-7, the V gene TRBV9; checking the TCRdb D call of TRBD2 is not possible without DNA. What was sequenced was blood T cells: a sorted CD56 or NKG2C T cell subset, CD4+ or CD8+ T cells, or bulk PBMC T cells (not recorded which). This CDR3 reads CASSVNSGDEQYF.